This T cell receptor beta chain emerged from a study of blood T cell repertoires in COVID-19 (dated by TCRdb to between 2020 and 2021). Looking at the study overall: The collaborator samples originated in the United States, Italy and Spain and spanned the acute and convalescent phases of COVID-19. The prospective study material was composed of cDNA or gDNA derived from T cells, B-cell-depleted T cells, or PBMCs. Samples were obtained from the ongoing ImmuneRACE study (first 160 participants) and from roughly 1,300 subjects provided by 6 global collaborators. Where HLA class I and class II types were available, the types were taken from metadata supplied by the sample provider, not from assay-based typing. The repertoires were made available in a free public database intended to serve as a resource for research on the immune response to SARS-CoV-2. Nearly every sample came with metadata listing a de-identified subject ID, COVID-19 status, age in years and sex. Subjects who had been exposed to COVID-19, were actively infected with it, or had recovered from it provided the deeply sampled blood TCRbeta repertoires that made up the dataset. On the study overall, not on this receptor specifically: The quantity of clinical and demographic metadata differed by source and by participant and was supplied without curation.

Each collaborating institution followed its own protocols to collect whole blood in K2EDTA tubes. For TCRbeta analysis, collaborator samples were shipped as frozen whole blood, as isolated PBMCs, or as DNA extracted from either sample type. As to this clone: The antigen it recognizes is unknown. No per-base quality is available; no much larger clone lies one base away.

From cysteine to phenylalanine, the CDR3 is 13 amino acids long. This entry keeps only the CDR3 DNA: 39 bases, framed from base 1. CDR1 and CDR2 were assigned from the germline V gene (reference sequence) as LNHDA and SQIVND. Trimming at the junction amounts to 5 bases on V and 2 bases on J, and the germline ends lie 10 bases apart. TCRbeta CDR3 regions were amplified from genomic DNA using the immunoSEQ Assay, a bias-controlled multiplex PCR. The study's own analysis went as follows. Nucleated cell counts per sample were estimated from amplification of reference gene primers within the assay. Sequence reads were collapsed and filtered to measure the absolute abundance of every unique TCRbeta CDR3 rearrangement. For each sample, productive Simpson clonality was calculated as the square root of Simpson's diversity index over productive rearrangements. The source is immuneACCESS, and TCRdb retained only in-frame sequences with V and J called. Part of the clones is not carried over; for the studies checked, unresolved V genes explain less than half of this, and the remainder is unexplained. V and J calls and clone size follow that table, whereas D and trimming were derived from the DNA. This sample gives under 300,000 clones in total; around 84% of them show up just once. Together, the top ten hold roughly 3.4% of the sample.

The rearrangement joined TRBV19 to TRBJ2-7; TRBD2 is a possible D gene, resting on 5 matching bases. The sequence was obtained from a woman between 18 and 29 years old with acute or convalescent COVID-19. Source material: peripheral blood. The DNA reads TGTGCCAGTAGTCGTGTCGGGACCTACGAGCAGTACTTC. Its product reads: CASSRVGTYEQYF.